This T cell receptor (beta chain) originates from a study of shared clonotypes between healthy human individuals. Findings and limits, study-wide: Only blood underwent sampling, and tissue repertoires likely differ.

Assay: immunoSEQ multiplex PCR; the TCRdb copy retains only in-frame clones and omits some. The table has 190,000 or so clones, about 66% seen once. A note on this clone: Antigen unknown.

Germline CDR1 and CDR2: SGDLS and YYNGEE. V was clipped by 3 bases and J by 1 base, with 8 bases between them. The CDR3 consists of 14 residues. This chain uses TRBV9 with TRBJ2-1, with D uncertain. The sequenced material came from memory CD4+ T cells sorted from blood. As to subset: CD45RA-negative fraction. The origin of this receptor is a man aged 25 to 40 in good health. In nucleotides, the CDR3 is TGTGCCAGCAGCGAAGGTATTTCCTACAATGAGCAGTTCTTC. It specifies CASSEGISYNEQFF.